This T cell receptor (beta chain) was found in a study of blood T cell repertoires in COVID-19. The wider study: T cells, B-cell-depleted T cells, or PBMCs supplied cDNA or gDNA.

Participants had their cohort set by participant-reported clinical history. Generated by immunoSEQ multiplex PCR, the TCRdb table keeps only in-frame clones and is missing some. This sample carries under 450,000 clones, roughly 90% of them seen once, and the ten largest clones take 0.86%. The CDR3 spans 14 residues. CDR1 and CDR2 from the germline V gene are SGHNT and YYREEE (reference sequence). V was pared by 0 bases and J by 7 bases, with 11 bases between. This receptor was identified in a woman aged 35 to 49 who had been exposed to COVID-19. The sequencing sample was made of PBMCs or T cells enriched from blood (not recorded which). The V call is TRBV5-4, the J call TRBJ1-5, with D hard to call. The CDR3 DNA reads TGTGCCAGCAGCTTGGCAGGAGGAGCCCAGCCCCAGCATTTT. This gives the protein CASSLAGGAQPQHF.